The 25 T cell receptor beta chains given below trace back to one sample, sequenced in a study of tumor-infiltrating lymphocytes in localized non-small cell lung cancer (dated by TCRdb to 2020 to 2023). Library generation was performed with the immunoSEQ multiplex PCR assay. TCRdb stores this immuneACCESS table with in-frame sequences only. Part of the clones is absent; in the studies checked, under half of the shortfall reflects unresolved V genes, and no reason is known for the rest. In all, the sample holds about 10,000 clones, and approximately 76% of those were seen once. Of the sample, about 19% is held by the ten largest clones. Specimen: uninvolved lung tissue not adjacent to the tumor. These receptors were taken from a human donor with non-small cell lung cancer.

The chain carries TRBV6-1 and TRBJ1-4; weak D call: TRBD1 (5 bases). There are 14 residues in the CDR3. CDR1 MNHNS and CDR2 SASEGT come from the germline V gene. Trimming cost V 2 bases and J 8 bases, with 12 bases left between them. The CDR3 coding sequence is TGTGCCAGCAGTGAACCAACGCGGGGGGAAAAACTGTTTTTT. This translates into CASSEPTRGEKLFF.

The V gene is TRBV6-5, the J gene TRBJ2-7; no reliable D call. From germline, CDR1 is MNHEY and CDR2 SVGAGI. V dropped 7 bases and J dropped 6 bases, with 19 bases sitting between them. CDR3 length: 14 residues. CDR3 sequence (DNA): TGTGCCAGCATCCGCCCAACAAATAAGGGCGAGCAGTACTTC. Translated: CASIRPTNKGEQYF.

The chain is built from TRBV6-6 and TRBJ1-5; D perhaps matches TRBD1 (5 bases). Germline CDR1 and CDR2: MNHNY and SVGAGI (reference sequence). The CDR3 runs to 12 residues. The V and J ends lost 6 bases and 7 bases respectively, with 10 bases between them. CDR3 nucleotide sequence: TGTGCCAGCAGGGGGGGTGGCCAGCCCCAGCATTTT. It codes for CASRGGGQPQHF.

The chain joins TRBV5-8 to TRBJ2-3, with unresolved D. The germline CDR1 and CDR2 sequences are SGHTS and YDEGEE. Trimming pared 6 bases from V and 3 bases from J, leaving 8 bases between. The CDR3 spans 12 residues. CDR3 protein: CASTPMTDTQYF. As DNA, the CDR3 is TGTGCCAGCACCCCGATGACAGATACGCAGTATTTT.

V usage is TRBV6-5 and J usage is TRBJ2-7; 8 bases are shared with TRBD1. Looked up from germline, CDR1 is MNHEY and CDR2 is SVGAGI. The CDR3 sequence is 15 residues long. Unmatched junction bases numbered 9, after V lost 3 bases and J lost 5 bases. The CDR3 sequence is CASSYTPTGVDEQYF. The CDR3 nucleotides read TGTGCCAGCAGTTATACCCCGACAGGGGTTGACGAGCAGTACTTC.

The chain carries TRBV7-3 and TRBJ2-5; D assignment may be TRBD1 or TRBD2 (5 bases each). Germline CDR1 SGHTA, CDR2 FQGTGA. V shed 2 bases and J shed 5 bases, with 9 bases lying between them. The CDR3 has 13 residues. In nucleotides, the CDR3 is TGTGCCAGCAGCTTAGGGGGTTTGGAGACCCAGTACTTC. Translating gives CASSLGGLETQYF.

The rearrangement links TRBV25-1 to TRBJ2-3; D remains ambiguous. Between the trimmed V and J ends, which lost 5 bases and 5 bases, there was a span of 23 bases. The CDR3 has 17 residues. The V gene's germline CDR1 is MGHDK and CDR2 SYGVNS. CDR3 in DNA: TGTGCCAGCAGTTCCGTCTACTCGAGTGCTGGGTTAGATACGCAGTATTTT. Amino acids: CASSSVYSSAGLDTQYF. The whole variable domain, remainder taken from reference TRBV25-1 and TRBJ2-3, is EADIYQTPRYLVIGTGKKITLECSQTMGHDKMYWYQQDPGMELHLIHYSYGVNSTEKGDLSSESTVSRIRTEHFPLTLESARPSHTSQYLCASSSVYSSAGLDTQYFGPGTRLTVL.

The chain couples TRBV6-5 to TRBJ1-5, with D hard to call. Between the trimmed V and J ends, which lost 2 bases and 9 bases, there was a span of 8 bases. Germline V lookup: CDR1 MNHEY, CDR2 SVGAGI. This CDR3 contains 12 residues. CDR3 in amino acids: CASSYKGGPQHF. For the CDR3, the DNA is TGTGCCAGCAGTTACAAAGGAGGGCCCCAGCATTTT.

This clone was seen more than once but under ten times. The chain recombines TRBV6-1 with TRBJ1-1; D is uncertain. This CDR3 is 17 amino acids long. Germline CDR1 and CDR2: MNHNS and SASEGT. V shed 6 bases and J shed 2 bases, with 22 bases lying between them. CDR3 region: CASRETGYFSANTEAFF. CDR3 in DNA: TGTGCCAGCAGGGAAACGGGATATTTTTCGGCTAACACTGAAGCTTTCTTT.

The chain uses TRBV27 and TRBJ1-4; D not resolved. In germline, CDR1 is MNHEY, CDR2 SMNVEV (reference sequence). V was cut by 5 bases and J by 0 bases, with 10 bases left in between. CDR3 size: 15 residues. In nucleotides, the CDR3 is TGTGCCAGCAGTGGCAGCAAGACAACTAATGAAAAACTGTTTTTT. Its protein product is CASSGSKTTNEKLFF.

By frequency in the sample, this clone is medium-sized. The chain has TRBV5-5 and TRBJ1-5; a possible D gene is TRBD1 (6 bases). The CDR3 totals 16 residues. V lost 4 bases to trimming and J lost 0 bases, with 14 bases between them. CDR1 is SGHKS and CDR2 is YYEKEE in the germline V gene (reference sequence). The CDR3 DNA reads TGTGCCAGCAGCGAGGAGACAGGTCATAGCAATCAGCCCCAGCATTTT. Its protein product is CASSEETGHSNQPQHF.

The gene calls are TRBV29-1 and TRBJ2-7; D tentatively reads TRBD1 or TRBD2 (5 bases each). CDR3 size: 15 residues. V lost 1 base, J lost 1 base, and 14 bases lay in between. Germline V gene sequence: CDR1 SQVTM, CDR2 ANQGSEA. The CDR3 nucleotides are TGCAGCGTTGAAGGGGGGATCTGTGTGTCCTACGAGCAGTACTTC. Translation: CSVEGGICVSYEQYF.

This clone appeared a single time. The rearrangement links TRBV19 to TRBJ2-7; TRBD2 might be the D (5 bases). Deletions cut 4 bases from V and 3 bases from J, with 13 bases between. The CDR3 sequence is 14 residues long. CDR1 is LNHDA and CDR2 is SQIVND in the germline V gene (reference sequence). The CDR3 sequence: CASSTRGIGYEQYF. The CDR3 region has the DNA TGTGCCAGTAGTACCCGAGGGATTGGCTACGAGCAGTACTTC.

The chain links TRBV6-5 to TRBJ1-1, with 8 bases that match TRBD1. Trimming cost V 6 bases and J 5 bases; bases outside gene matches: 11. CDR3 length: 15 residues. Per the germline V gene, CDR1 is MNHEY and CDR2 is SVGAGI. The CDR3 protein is CASRLQTGVYTEAFF. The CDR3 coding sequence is TGTGCCAGCAGACTCCAGACAGGGGTTTATACTGAAGCTTTCTTT.

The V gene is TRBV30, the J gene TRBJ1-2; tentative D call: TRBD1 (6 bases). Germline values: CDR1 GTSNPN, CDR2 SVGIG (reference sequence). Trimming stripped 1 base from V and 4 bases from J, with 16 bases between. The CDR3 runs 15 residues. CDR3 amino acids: CAWSATGRFIYGYTF. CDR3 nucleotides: TGTGCCTGGAGTGCGACAGGCAGATTTATCTATGGCTACACCTTC.

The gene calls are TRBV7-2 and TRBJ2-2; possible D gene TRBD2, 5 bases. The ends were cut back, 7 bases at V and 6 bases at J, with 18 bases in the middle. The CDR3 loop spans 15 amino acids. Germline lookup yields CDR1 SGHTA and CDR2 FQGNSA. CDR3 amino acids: CASTTVGGKAGELFF. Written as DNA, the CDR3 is TGTGCCAGCACCACGGTTGGAGGAAAGGCCGGGGAGCTGTTTTTT.

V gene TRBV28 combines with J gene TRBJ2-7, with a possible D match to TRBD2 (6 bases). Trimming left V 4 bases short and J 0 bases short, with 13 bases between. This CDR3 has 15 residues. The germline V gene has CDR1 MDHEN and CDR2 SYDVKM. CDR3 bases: TGTGCCAGCAGTTCTCCTCAAGCGGGCTCCTACGAGCAGTACTTC. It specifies CASSSPQAGSYEQYF.

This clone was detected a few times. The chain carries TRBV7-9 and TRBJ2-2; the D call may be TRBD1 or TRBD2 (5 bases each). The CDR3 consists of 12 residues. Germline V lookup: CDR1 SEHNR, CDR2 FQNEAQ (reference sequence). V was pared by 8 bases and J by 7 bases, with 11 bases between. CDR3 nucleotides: TGTGCCAGCGTAGGGGAGAACGGGGAGCTGTTTTTT. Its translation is CASVGENGELFF.

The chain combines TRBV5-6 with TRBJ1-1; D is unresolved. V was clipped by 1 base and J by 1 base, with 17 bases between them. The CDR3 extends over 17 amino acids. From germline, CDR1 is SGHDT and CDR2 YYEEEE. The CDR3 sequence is CASSLWRRTASNTEAFF. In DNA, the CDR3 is TGTGCCAGCAGCTTGTGGAGGAGGACGGCCTCGAACACTGAAGCTTTCTTT.

The DNA of the CDR3 is TGTGCCAGCAGTTTGACTAGCCAACTACAAGAGACCCAGTACTTC. Translating gives CASSLTSQLQETQYF. This chain joins TRBV28 and TRBJ2-5; 7 nucleotides align to TRBD2. Germline trimming cut 3 bases from V and 2 bases from J; bases unmatched to any gene: 6. The CDR3 consists of 15 residues. The V gene's germline CDR1 is MDHEN and CDR2 SYDVKM.

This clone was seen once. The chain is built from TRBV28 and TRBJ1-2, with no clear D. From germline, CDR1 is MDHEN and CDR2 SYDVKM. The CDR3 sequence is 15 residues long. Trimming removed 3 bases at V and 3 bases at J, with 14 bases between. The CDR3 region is CASSFRPGEDYGYTF. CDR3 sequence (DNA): TGTGCCAGCAGTTTCCGACCGGGTGAAGACTATGGCTACACCTTC.

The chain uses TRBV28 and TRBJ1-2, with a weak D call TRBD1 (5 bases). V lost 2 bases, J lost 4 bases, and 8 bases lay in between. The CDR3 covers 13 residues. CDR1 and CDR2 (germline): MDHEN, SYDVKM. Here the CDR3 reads CASSLLGPYGYTF. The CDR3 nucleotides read TGTGCCAGCAGTTTACTGGGGCCCTATGGCTACACCTTC.

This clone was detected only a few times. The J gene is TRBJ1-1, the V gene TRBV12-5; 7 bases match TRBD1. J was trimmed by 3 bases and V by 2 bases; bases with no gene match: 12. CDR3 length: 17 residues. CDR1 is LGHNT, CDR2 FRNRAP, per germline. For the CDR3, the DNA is TGTGCTAGTGGTTTGTTTCAACTAGGGGGCTGGTACACTGAAGCTTTCTTT. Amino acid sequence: CASGLFQLGGWYTEAFF. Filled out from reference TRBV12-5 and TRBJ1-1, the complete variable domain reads DARVTQTPRHKVTEMGQEVTMRCQPILGHNTVFWYRQTMMQGLELLAYFRNRAPLDDSGMPKDRFSAEMPDATLATLKIQPSEPRDSAVYFCASGLFQLGGWYTEAFFGQGTRLTVV.

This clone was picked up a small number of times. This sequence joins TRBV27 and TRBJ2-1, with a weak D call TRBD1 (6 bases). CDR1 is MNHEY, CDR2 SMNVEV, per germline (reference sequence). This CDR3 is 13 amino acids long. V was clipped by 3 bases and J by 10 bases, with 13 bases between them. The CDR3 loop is CASSFTGWAEQFF. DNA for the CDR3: TGTGCCAGCAGTTTTACAGGGTGGGCGGAGCAGTTCTTC.

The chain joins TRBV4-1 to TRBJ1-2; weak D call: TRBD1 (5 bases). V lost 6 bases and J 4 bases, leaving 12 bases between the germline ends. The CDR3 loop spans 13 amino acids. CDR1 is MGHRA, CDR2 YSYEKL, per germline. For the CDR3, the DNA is TGCGCCAGCAGTCATACAGGTACCTATGGCTACACCTTC. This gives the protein CASSHTGTYGYTF.